The clone carrying this TCR beta chain is a singleton in its sample. In terms of age and location, participants ranged from roughly 18 to 90 years and lived in about two dozen US areas. The study assigned cohorts using participant-reported clinical history. Original processing methods: Scientists estimated how many nucleated cells there were by amplifying reference gene primers. Here immunoSEQ multiplex PCR was the method, and the copy in TCRdb shows in-frame clones only, minus some. That table is the source of V, J and clone size, and D and trimming were worked out from the DNA. This repertoire shows 100,000 to 150,000 clones, roughly 80% found once; its top ten account for 2% to 2.5%. CDR1 LNHDA and CDR2 SQIVND come from the germline V gene (reference sequence). This CDR3 contains 14 residues. V gave up 5 bases and J gave up 4 bases; unmatched junction bases: 7. This sample stems from a study of blood T cell repertoires in COVID-19. Turning to the study itself: Nucleic acid was either cDNA or gDNA, and it came from T cells, B-cell-depleted T cells, or PBMCs.

Sample: PBMCs or T cells enriched from blood (not recorded which). The chain couples TRBV19 to TRBJ1-1, with TRBD1 matching over 7 bases. This receptor was identified in a man between 35 and 55 years old with acute COVID-19. This chain's CDR3 is CASSRKPGGTEAFF. In nucleotides, the CDR3 is TGTGCCAGTAGTCGAAAACCAGGGGGCACTGAAGCTTTCTTT.